This T cell receptor beta chain was recovered during a study of CD4+ T cells in melanoma. Germline values: CDR1 MNHNY, CDR2 SVGAGI (reference sequence). The CDR3 has 14 amino acids. Trimming cost V 2 bases and J 4 bases, with 11 bases left between them. The protocol was immunoSEQ multiplex PCR, while the TCRdb copy is restricted to in-frame clones and leaves out a portion. In the table there are more than 8,500 clones, about 70% of which are singletons. Study-level findings and limits: A reported correlation linked neoantigen-specific CD4+ T cells to CD8+, macrophage and B cell function. Reportedly, melanoma neoantigen-specific CD4+ T cells showed varied differentiation states.

Points on this clone: What it binds is unknown.

The sequence was obtained from a human donor with melanoma. This rearrangement joins TRBV6-6 to TRBJ1-2; D not resolved. Input material: peripheral blood. The CDR3 nucleotides read TGTGCCAGCAGTTACCCGGGAGACCGCTATGGCTACACCTTC. Its translation is CASSYPGDRYGYTF.